These 18 T cell receptor beta chains were all obtained from the same sample, sequenced in a study of T cell repertoires in cytomegalovirus infection. TCRdb fed the reads into MiXCR, producing one record per CDR3 protein. The sample shows approximately 500,000 distinct CDR3 sequences, approximately 25% of them seen only once. Specimen: PBMCs. The source is a human donor in good health (CMV status not recorded). Some clones in this sample may be carry-over from other donors' samples.

The chain recombines TRBV19 with TRBJ1-1; D not certain. Germline assignment: CDR1 LNHDA and CDR2 SQIVND (reference sequence). The CDR3 is made up of 14 amino acids. Trimming shortened V by 6 bases and J by 0 bases, and 11 bases separated the two germline ends. The CDR3 protein is CASRGNLMNTEAFF. DNA for the CDR3: TGTGCCAGTAGGGGAAACCTAATGAACACTGAAGCTTTCTTT.

There are many counts of this clonotype. The chain has TRBV12-3 or TRBV12-4 and TRBJ1-5; no reliable D call. The CDR3 is 13 amino acids. Trimming cost V 6 bases and J 4 bases, with 10 bases left between them. Here the CDR3 reads CASSPAGNQPQHF. The CDR3, as DNA: TGTGCCAGCAGCCCGGCAGGAAATCAGCCCCAGCATTTT.

This clonotype was recorded at least ten times. The gene calls are TRBV7-6 and TRBJ2-7, with D possibly being TRBD2 (6 bases). V lost 5 bases and J lost 0, with 14 bases in between. The CDR3 length is 15 residues. CDR1 and CDR2 from the germline V gene are SGHVS and FNYEAQ. The CDR3 loop reads CASSAGPGGSYEQYV. The CDR3 bases are TGTGCCAGCAGCGCGGGGCCTGGGGGCTCCTACGAGCAGTACGTC.

This sequence joins TRBV5-6 and TRBJ2-5; 10 bases line up with TRBD2. Losses at the gene ends were 4 bases for V and 0 bases for J; bases not matched to a gene: 9. Germline CDR1 is SGHDT and CDR2 is YYEEEE. This CDR3 contains 17 residues. Here the CDR3 reads CASSARPGLANQETQYF. The CDR3 DNA follows: TGTGCCAGCAGCGCCCGACCGGGACTAGCGAACCAAGAGACCCAGTACTTC.

This clonotype has more than one count but fewer than ten. The chain recombines TRBV30 with TRBJ2-5; 13 positions match TRBD2. The CDR3 sequence is 14 residues long. V trimming: 2 bases; J trimming: 4 bases; junction bases outside the gene matches: 1. Germline CDR1 GTSNPN, CDR2 SVGIG (reference sequence). The CDR3 loop is CAWSRLAGGETQYF. The DNA of the CDR3 is TGTGCCTGGAGTAGACTAGCGGGAGGAGAGACCCAGTACTTC.

The CDR3 nucleotides are TGTGCCAGCGGGCCCGGGTCCCTAGAGACCCAGTACTTC. This encodes CASGPGSLETQYF. The J gene is TRBJ2-5, the V gene TRBV11-2, with D unresolved. CDR3 length equals 13 residues. The germline V gene has CDR1 SGHAT and CDR2 FQNNGV. V was clipped by 8 bases and J by 4 bases, with 14 bases between them.

This chain connects TRBV15 to TRBJ2-7; 8 bases align to TRBD1. Germline lookup yields CDR1 LNHNV and CDR2 YYDKDF (reference sequence). CDR3 length equals 13 residues. CDR3 loop: CATSEQGGYERYV. As DNA, the CDR3 is TGTGCCACCTCGGAACAGGGGGGTTACGAGCGGTACGTC.

The table lists this clonotype with a few counts. The chain couples TRBV20-1 to TRBJ2-1; possible D gene TRBD2, 5 bases. From germline, CDR1 is DFQATT and CDR2 SNEGSKA (reference sequence). The CDR3 has 11 residues. The CDR3 protein is CSPSSTHEQFF. Here the CDR3 DNA reads TGCAGCCCGTCTAGCACTCATGAGCAGTTCTTC.

This clonotype has more than one count but fewer than ten. The J gene is TRBJ2-3, the V gene TRBV19; unclear D gene. V lost 1 base to trimming and J lost 0 bases, with 11 bases between them. CDR3 length: 16 residues. CDR1 is LNHDA, CDR2 SQIVND, per germline (reference sequence). CDR3 loop: CASSIGSGSSTDTQYF. For the CDR3, the DNA is TGTGCCAGTAGTATAGGCTCTGGGTCTAGCACAGATACGCAGTATTTT.

The CDR3 DNA is TGTGCCAGCAGTTTAGGTACAGGACTAGCGGGAGGAATCTCCTACGAGCAGTACTTC. It yields the protein CASSLGTGLAGGISYEQYF. V is TRBV12-3 or TRBV12-4 and J is TRBJ2-7; TRBD2 aligns across 14 bases. CDR3 length: 19 residues. The junction had 8 bases not matched to a gene; V was cut back by 1 base and J by 0 bases.

The gene calls are TRBV11-3 and TRBJ1-2, with a tentative D call TRBD1 (5 bases). The V end was cut by 1 base, the J end by 3 bases, with 9 bases between. This CDR3 has 14 residues. Germline loops: CDR1 SGHNT, CDR2 YENEEA. CDR3 in amino acids: CASSLGGNHYGYTF. In DNA form, the CDR3 reads TGTGCCAGCAGCTTAGGGGGCAATCACTATGGCTACACCTTC. Looking up the rest from reference TRBV11-3 and TRBJ1-2 gives the full variable domain: EAGVVQSPRYKIIEKKQPVAFWCNPISGHNTLYWYLQNLGQGPELLIRYENEEAVDDSQLPKDRFSAERLKGVDSTLKIQPAELGDSAVYLCASSLGGNHYGYTFGSGTRLTVV.

The chain recombines TRBV7-9 with TRBJ1-2; D is unclear. This CDR3 contains 15 residues. Germline loops: CDR1 SEHNR, CDR2 FQNEAQ (reference sequence). The V end lost 5 bases, the J end lost 3 bases, and 16 bases lay between the germline ends. The CDR3 is CASSPAWNRDYGYTF. The CDR3 DNA is TGTGCCAGCAGCCCAGCCTGGAACCGGGACTATGGCTACACCTTC.

This clonotype was counted only a few times. V gene TRBV20-1 combines with J gene TRBJ2-7; D gene uncertain. Germline V gene sequence: CDR1 DFQATT, CDR2 SNEGSKA (reference sequence). Trimming left V 6 bases short and J 2 bases short, with 11 bases between. The CDR3 has 12 residues. The CDR3 DNA reads as TGCAGTGCCTCTAGGGTTGCCTACGAGCAGTACTTC. The encoded protein is CSASRVAYEQYF.

V gene TRBV7-9 combines with J gene TRBJ2-1; a weak D match, TRBD1 (6 bases). The V end lost 5 bases, the J end lost 13 bases, and 12 bases lay between the germline ends. Germline values: CDR1 SEHNR, CDR2 FQNEAQ (reference sequence). The CDR3 spans 11 residues. The DNA of the CDR3 is TGTGCCAGCAGCGGACTGGGACACCAGTTCTTC. Its translation: CASSGLGHQFF. The full variable domain, with the rest looked up from reference TRBV7-9 and TRBJ2-1, is DTGVSQNPRHKITKRGQNVTFRCDPISEHNRLYWYRQTLGQGPEFLTYFQNEAQLEKSRLLSDRFSAERPKGSFSTLEIQRTEQGDSAMYLCASSGLGHQFFGPGTRLTVL.

The chain is built from TRBV7-4 and TRBJ1-5, with D uncertain. From germline, CDR1 is SGHVT and CDR2 SQSDAQ. Trimming removed 3 bases at V and 1 base at J, with 10 bases between. The CDR3 loop spans 15 amino acids. This chain's CDR3 is CASSFDGLSNQPQHF. CDR3 in DNA: TGTGCCAGCAGCTTCGACGGGTTGAGCAATCAGCCCCAGCATTTT.

At least ten counts were recorded for this clonotype. The rearrangement joins TRBV12-3 or TRBV12-4 to TRBJ1-2; D is unresolved. V was trimmed by 5 bases and J by 7 bases, leaving 11 bases between them. This CDR3 has 12 residues. The DNA of the CDR3 is TGTGCCAGCAGTCCGTTGGGTTCTGGCTACACCTTC. Translation gives CASSPLGSGYTF.

The chain links TRBV5-8 to TRBJ2-1; TRBD2 is a possible D gene (6 bases). This CDR3 comprises 14 residues. Trimming stripped 6 bases from V and 9 bases from J, with 19 bases between. Germline CDR1 SGHTS, CDR2 YDEGEE. CDR3 residues: CASTPLGEVGEQFF. The CDR3 bases are TGTGCCAGCACCCCGTTAGGGGAGGTGGGTGAGCAGTTCTTC.

This clonotype was detected many times. J is TRBJ1-3 and V is TRBV7-2; D gene uncertain. Trimming took off 1 base at V and 4 bases at J, with 8 bases between the two ends. Germline assignment: CDR1 SGHTA and CDR2 FQGNSA. There are 14 residues in the CDR3. The CDR3 sequence is CASSLGSEGNTIYF. The CDR3 nucleotides read TGTGCCAGCAGCTTAGGCAGCGAGGGAAACACCATATATTTT.